The T cell receptor (beta chain) under discussion was sequenced for a study of T-cell memory formation after mild COVID-19. Study-level background: Clusters were largely donor specific. Study-wide findings and caveats: Contracting clones from day 15 to 85 had balanced CD4/CD8; later expanders favoured CD4+. The pre-infection memory compartment contained some responding clones, suggesting cross-reactive memory joined.

The table lists this clonotype with a few counts. What it binds is not known. 5'RACE primed at constant segments yielded TCR alpha and TCR beta cDNA libraries bearing sample barcodes and UMIs. TCRdb redid the calling of the 5' RACE reads with MiXCR, one entry per CDR3 protein. The sample holds 300,000 to 350,000 distinct CDR3 sequences, roughly a fifth seen once. The origin of this receptor is a man aged 18 to 30 who had mild COVID-19 (a few samples of this study predate the infection). Cell type and time point are not known. Sequencing was done on a sample of PBMCs or a T cell subset sorted from them (not recorded which).

CDR3 nucleotide sequence: TGTGCCAGCAGCTCCCGCGGGATGCCAGATACGCAGTATTTT. Translated, it gives CASSSRGMPDTQYF. The V gene is TRBV9, the J gene TRBJ2-3, with a weak D call TRBD2 (6 bases). Germline CDR1 is SGDLS and CDR2 is YYNGEE. CDR3 size: 14 residues. Trimming cost V 4 bases and J 4 bases, with 13 bases left between them.